Given below is one T cell receptor beta chain in context. It was with 60 Vbeta and 13 Jbeta primers that the PCR ran. Generated by immunoSEQ multiplex PCR, the TCRdb table keeps only in-frame clones and is missing some. The table records fewer than 140,000 clones, 65% to 75% of them present only once. This sample is drawn from a study of cytomegalovirus exposure and HLA in healthy donors. This CDR3 contains 13 residues. CDR1 and CDR2 (germline): SQVTM, ANQGSEA. Trimming took 7 bases from V and 3 from J; bases not matched to a gene: 8. The receptor comes from a female donor in good health and CMV-seronegative. Input material: PBMCs. The rearrangement links TRBV29-1 to TRBJ2-5; the match to TRBD1 covers 7 bases. DNA of the CDR3: TGCAGCGCTCTCACTACAGGGGAAGAGACCCAGTACTTC. Residues: CSALTTGEETQYF. Full variable domain (missing parts from reference TRBV29-1 and TRBJ2-5): SAVISQKPSRDICQRGTSLTIQCQVDSQVTMMFWYRQQPGQSLTLIATANQGSEATYESGFVIDKFPISRPNLTFSTLTVSNMSPEDSSIYLCSALTTGEETQYFGPGTRLLVL.